This T cell receptor (beta chain) originates from a study of shared clonotypes between healthy human individuals. Study findings and constraints: Clonotype sharing across donors was expected to vary with sequencing depth. Naive subsets, compared against memory subsets, generally had larger estimated richness values. Rarefaction analysis demonstrated incomplete sorted-subset sequencing notwithstanding large depth.

The protocol was immunoSEQ multiplex PCR, while the TCRdb copy is restricted to in-frame clones and leaves out a portion. The table has some 580,000 clones, about 98% seen once; the top ten hold 0.3%. Unmatched junction bases numbered 7, after V lost 5 bases and J lost 4 bases. The CDR3 sequence is 15 residues long. The germline V gene encodes CDR1 MNHEY and CDR2 SMNVEV (reference sequence). Naive CD8 cells lacked CD45RO, underwent positive selection for CCR7 and left out terminally differentiated effector memory CD45RA+ cells. Details on this clone: Its target is unknown.

The receptor's source is a man aged 25 to 45 in good health. This chain uses TRBV27 with TRBJ2-3, with 9 bases aligning to TRBD2. Sequences were obtained from naive CD8+ T cells sorted from blood. CDR3 DNA sequence: TGTGCCAGCAGTGGTATAGCGGGAGTCCCAGATACGCAGTATTTT. This codes for CASSGIAGVPDTQYF.